The 10 T cell receptor beta chains below come from one sample, sequenced in a study of long-term antiretroviral therapy in people with HIV. An immunoSEQ assay, version v3.0, was performed at survey level. TCRdb keeps only in-frame clones here, not all; method: immunoSEQ multiplex PCR. This sample has approximately 19,000 clones, with 76% found just once. This sample comprised unsorted PBMCs, obtained 0.5 years before starting antiretroviral therapy. These receptors originate from a woman aged 50 to 65 with HIV.

The chain combines TRBV18 with TRBJ2-1; D is possibly TRBD2 (5 bases). Germline values: CDR1 KGHSH, CDR2 LQKENI. The CDR3 spans 15 residues. V lost 0 bases to trimming and J lost 7 bases, with 13 bases between them. The CDR3 sequence is CASSPPGSAENEQFF. The CDR3 DNA sequence: TGTGCCAGCTCACCACCGGGTAGCGCAGAGAATGAGCAGTTCTTC. The complete variable domain, with remaining parts taken from reference TRBV18 and TRBJ2-1, reads NAGVMQNPRHLVRRRGQEARLRCSPMKGHSHVYWYRQLPEEGLKFMVYLQKENIIDESGMPKERFSAEFPKEGPSILRIQQVVRGDSAAYFCASSPPGSAENEQFFGPGTRLTVL.

The rearrangement uses TRBV10-1 and TRBJ2-1; D assignment may be TRBD1 or TRBD2 (5 bases each). Germline CDR1 and CDR2: WNHNN and SYGVQD (reference sequence). The CDR3 length is 14 residues. The germline V and J ends were trimmed by 5 bases and 7 bases, with 15 bases remaining between them. The CDR3: CASSHSGDANEQFF. The CDR3 DNA follows: TGCGCCAGCAGTCATTCCGGGGACGCTAATGAGCAGTTCTTC.

As to this clone: Other nucleotide sequences from this sample produce the same CDR3. The chain links TRBV6-1 to TRBJ2-7, with 10 nucleotides matching TRBD2. The V gene end was trimmed by 3 bases and the J gene end by 3 bases; junction bases not matched to a gene: 5. The germline V gene has CDR1 MNHNS and CDR2 SASEGT. There are 15 residues in the CDR3. The CDR3 DNA is TGTGCCAGCAGTGAGGGTAGCGGGGGGTTCTACGAGCAGTACGTC. Its protein is CASSEGSGGFYEQYV.

The CDR3: CASSQDRSYNEQFF. In nucleotides, the CDR3 is TGCGCCAGCAGCCAAGATAGGTCCTACAATGAGCAGTTCTTC. The V call is TRBV4-1, the J call TRBJ2-1; no clear D. The length of the CDR3 is 14 residues. V lost 0 bases, J lost 1 base, and 4 bases lay in between. CDR1 MGHRA and CDR2 YSYEKL come from the germline V gene.

In nucleotides, the CDR3 is TGTGCCAGCAGTTCCAGACTAGCGAGGAACAATGAGCAGTTCTTC. This sequence encodes CASSSRLARNNEQFF. The chain combines TRBV6-5 with TRBJ2-1, with 8 nucleotides matching TRBD2. Losses at the gene ends were 4 bases for V and 5 bases for J; bases not matched to a gene: 7. CDR1 and CDR2 from the germline V gene are MNHEY and SVGAGI. CDR3 size: 15 residues.

The rearrangement uses TRBV10-3 and TRBJ1-3; D ambiguous. The CDR3 covers 16 residues. V was trimmed by 0 bases and J by 2 bases, leaving 11 bases between them. Germline V gene data show CDR1 as ENHRY and CDR2 as SYGVKD. The CDR3 here is CAISESPGLTGNTIYF. In nucleotides, the CDR3 is TGTGCCATCAGTGAGTCCCCAGGTCTGACTGGAAACACCATATATTTT.

This clone was picked up one time. This chain joins TRBV29-1 and TRBJ2-6; D is possibly TRBD1 (5 bases). V dropped 1 base and J dropped 2 bases, with 15 bases sitting between them. The CDR3 extends over 17 amino acids. Germline loops: CDR1 SQVTM, CDR2 ANQGSEA. The CDR3 DNA reads TGCAGCGTTGAAGGTCTTCATAGGGGTACTGGGGCCAACGTCCTGACTTTC. Its protein product is CSVEGLHRGTGANVLTF. The complete variable domain, with remaining parts taken from reference TRBV29-1 and TRBJ2-6, reads SAVISQKPSRDICQRGTSLTIQCQVDSQVTMMFWYRQQPGQSLTLIATANQGSEATYESGFVIDKFPISRPNLTFSTLTVSNMSPEDSSIYLCSVEGLHRGTGANVLTFGAGSRLTVL.

This clone was detected only a few times. The J gene is TRBJ2-7, the V gene TRBV4-1, with D uncertain. Trimming took 1 base from V and 3 from J, leaving 13 bases between them. CDR1 and CDR2 from the germline V gene are MGHRA and YSYEKL. The CDR3 totals 15 residues. For the CDR3, the DNA is TGCGCCAGCAGCCAAGCGTACACTACGGGCTACGAGCAGTACTTC. It codes for CASSQAYTTGYEQYF.

V and J are TRBV7-2 and TRBJ2-7; D is unclear. The CDR3 is made up of 12 amino acids. The germline gives CDR1 SGHTA, CDR2 FQGNSA. V lost 2 bases, J lost 3 bases, and 5 bases lay in between. CDR3 in amino acids: CASSLLYYEQYF. The DNA for the CDR3 is TGTGCCAGCAGCTTATTATACTACGAGCAGTACTTC.

The V call is TRBV7-9, the J call TRBJ2-4; possible D gene TRBD1, 7 bases. The length of the CDR3 is 16 residues. CDR1 and CDR2 (germline): SEHNR, FQNEAQ (reference sequence). Trimming pared 3 bases from V and 1 base from J, leaving 13 bases between. CDR3 in DNA: TGTGCCAGCAGCTTTGCAGGGGGGTCTGCCAAAAACATTCAGTACTTC. Amino acids: CASSFAGGSAKNIQYF.